This T cell receptor (beta chain) was sequenced during a study of T-cell memory formation after mild COVID-19. Study findings and constraints: Mostly located in CM and EM were contracting CD4+ clones, with contracting CD8+ clones located in EMRA.

Note on this clonotype: Antigen specificity is unknown.

The CDR3 loop spans 15 amino acids. The V gene's germline CDR1 is SEHNR and CDR2 FQNEAQ (reference sequence). With 5 bases clipped from V and 5 bases from J, the junction kept 7 bases outside the gene matches. TCRdb used MiXCR to reprocess the 5' RACE reads, holding one entry per CDR3 protein. The top ten hold roughly a fifth of the sample, which has about 340,000 distinct CDR3 sequences, 13% seen once. The clonotype originates from a young man who had mild COVID-19 (a few samples of this study predate the infection). Cell type and time point are not known. The gene calls are TRBV7-9 and TRBJ2-3; 10 bases fit TRBD2. The sample was PBMCs or a T cell subset sorted from them (not recorded which). The CDR3 protein is CASSRLAGAIDTQYF. DNA for the CDR3: TGTGCCAGCAGCCGGCTAGCGGGGGCAATAGATACGCAGTATTTT.